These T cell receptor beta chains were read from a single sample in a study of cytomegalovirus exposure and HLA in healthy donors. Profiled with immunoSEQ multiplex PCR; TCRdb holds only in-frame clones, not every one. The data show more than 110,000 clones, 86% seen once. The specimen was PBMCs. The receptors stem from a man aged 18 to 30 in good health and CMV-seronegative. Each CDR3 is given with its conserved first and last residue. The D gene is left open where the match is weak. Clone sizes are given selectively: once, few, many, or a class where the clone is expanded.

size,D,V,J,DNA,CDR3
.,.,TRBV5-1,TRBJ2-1,TGCGCCAGCACGCGAGACAATGAGCAGTTCTTC,CASTRDNEQFF
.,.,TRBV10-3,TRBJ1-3,TGTGCCATCGGCTTGTCTGGAAACACCATATATTTT,CAIGLSGNTIYF
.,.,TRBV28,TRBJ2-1,TGTGCCAGCAGTTTAAAAGGACTCTTTCTGTTCTTC,CASSLKGLFLFF
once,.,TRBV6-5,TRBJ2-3,TGTGCCAGCAGTCGTAGCACAGATACGCAGTATTTT,CASSRSTDTQYF
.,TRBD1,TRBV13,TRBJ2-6,TGTGCCAGCAGCTCGACAGGGTTTGTTAACTCTGGGGCCAACGTCCTGACTTTC,CASSSTGFVNSGANVLTF
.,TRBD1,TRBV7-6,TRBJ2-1,TGTGCCAGCAGCTCTACCTCACAGGGGGGCAATGAGCAGTTCTTC,CASSSTSQGGNEQFF
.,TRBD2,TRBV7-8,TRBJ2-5,TGTGCCAGCAGCTTATGGTTTGGCGGGAGGGCCCTGGGCTCGGAGACCCAGTACTTC,CASSLWFGGRALGSETQYF
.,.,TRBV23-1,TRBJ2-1,TGCGCCAGCACCGCACGGCCCGGGGAAGCCTACAATGAGCAGTTCTTC,CASTARPGEAYNEQFF
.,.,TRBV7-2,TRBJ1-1,TGTGCCAGCAGCCTTCACATGAACACTGAAGCTTTCTTT,CASSLHMNTEAFF
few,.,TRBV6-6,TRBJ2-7,TGTGCCAGCAGTTACTCAGAGCTTTTTCACTACGAGCAGTACTTC,CASSYSELFHYEQYF
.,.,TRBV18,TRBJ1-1,TGTGCCAGCTCACCATCCGGAGGGATCGACACTGAAGCTTTCTTT,CASSPSGGIDTEAFF
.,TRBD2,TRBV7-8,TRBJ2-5,TGTGCCAGCAGCTTAGGTGGTAGCGGGAGGGCCGAGATAGGGGAGACCCAGTACTTC,CASSLGGSGRAEIGETQYF
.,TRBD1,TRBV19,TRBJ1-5,TGTGCCAGTGGGACAGGAGACCAGCCCCAGCATTTT,CASGTGDQPQHF
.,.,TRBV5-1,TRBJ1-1,TGCGCCAGCAGCTTATTGGGCCTGAACACTGAAGCTTTCTTT,CASSLLGLNTEAFF
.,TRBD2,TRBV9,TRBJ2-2,TGTGCCAGCAGCGCCGTAGCGGGAGGCACCGGGGAGCTGTTTTTT,CASSAVAGGTGELFF
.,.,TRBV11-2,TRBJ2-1,TGTGCCAGCAGCTCAACATACAATGAGCAGTTCTTC,CASSSTYNEQFF
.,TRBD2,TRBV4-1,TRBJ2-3,TGCGCCAGCAGCCTCGACCCTAGCGGGAGAGGGGATACGCAGTATTTT,CASSLDPSGRGDTQYF
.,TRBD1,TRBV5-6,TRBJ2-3,TGTGCCAGCAGCTTGACAGGGGTAGAGGCAGATACGCAGTATTTT,CASSLTGVEADTQYF
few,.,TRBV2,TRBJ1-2,TGTGCCAGCAGTATGACAGAGGCCTATGGCTACACCTTC,CASSMTEAYGYTF
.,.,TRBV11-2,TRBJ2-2,TGTGCCAGCAGCTTGACGGACTACTTCACCGGGGAGCTGTTTTTT,CASSLTDYFTGELFF
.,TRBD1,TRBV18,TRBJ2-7,TGTGCCAGCTCACATCTGGGGACAGGGGACCGCTACGAGCAGTACTTC,CASSHLGTGDRYEQYF
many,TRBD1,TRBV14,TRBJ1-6,TGTGCCAGCAGCCAGGGACAGGGGGCCGCTTCACCCCTCCACTTT,CASSQGQGAASPLHF
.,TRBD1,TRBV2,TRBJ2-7,TGTGCCAGCAGTGAATGGGGACAGCACTACGAGCAGTACTTC,CASSEWGQHYEQYF
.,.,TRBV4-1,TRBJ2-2,TGCGCCAGCAGCCCGGGTGTGGGGGGTAGGGTGCTGTTTTTT,CASSPGVGGRVLFF
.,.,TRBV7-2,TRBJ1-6,TGTGCCAGCAGCTTTCCCATGAATTCACCCCTCCACTTT,CASSFPMNSPLHF
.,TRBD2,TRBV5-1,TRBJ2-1,TGCGCCAGCAGCTCAACACTAGCGCTGTCCTACAATGAGCAGTTCTTC,CASSSTLALSYNEQFF
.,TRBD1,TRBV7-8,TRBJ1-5,TGTGCCAGCAGCTTAGGTGGGACAGGTCCTGATCAGCCCCAGCATTTT,CASSLGGTGPDQPQHF
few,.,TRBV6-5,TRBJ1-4,TGTGCCAGCAGTTACTTGCAGGGGCAAAAACTGTTTTTT,CASSYLQGQKLFF
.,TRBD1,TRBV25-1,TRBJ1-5,TGTGCCAGCAGTGAGACGACAGGGGACAATCAGCCCCAGCATTTT,CASSETTGDNQPQHF
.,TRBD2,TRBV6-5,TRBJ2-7,TGTGCCAGCAGGCGGGGGAATACCTACGAGCAGTACTTC,CASRRGNTYEQYF
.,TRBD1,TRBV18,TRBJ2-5,TGTGCCAGCTCACAAATGACAGGGGGCAGAGAGACCCAGTACTTC,CASSQMTGGRETQYF
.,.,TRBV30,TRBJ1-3,TGTGCCTGGAGTGTACTAGGAAACACCATATATTTT,CAWSVLGNTIYF
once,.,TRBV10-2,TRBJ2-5,TGCGCCAGCAGTGAGTACGGGAGAGGGGAGACCCAGTACTTC,CASSEYGRGETQYF
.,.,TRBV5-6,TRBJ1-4,TGTGCCAGCAGCTTGACCCGCCAGGGAAAACTGTTTTTT,CASSLTRQGKLFF
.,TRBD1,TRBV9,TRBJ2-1,TGTGCCAGCAGCCCAGGGGGCAATGAGCAGTTCTTC,CASSPGGNEQFF
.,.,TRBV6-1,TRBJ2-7,TGTGCCAGCAGTGAACTCAGCACGGGGGTCCCCTCCTACGAGCAGTACTTC,CASSELSTGVPSYEQYF
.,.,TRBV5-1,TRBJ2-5,TGCGCCAGCAGCTTTTACGGAGGTGAAGAGACCCAGTACTTC,CASSFYGGEETQYF
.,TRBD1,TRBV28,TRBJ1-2,TGTGCCAGCAGTTTATCTGGACAGGGACCAGGCTATGGCTACACCTTC,CASSLSGQGPGYGYTF
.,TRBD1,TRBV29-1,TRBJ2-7,TGCAGCGTTGGAGTTGGCAGGGGGAGTTCCTACGAGCAGTACTTC,CSVGVGRGSSYEQYF
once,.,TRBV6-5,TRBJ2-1,TGTGCCAGCATTCCAGGACTCGGAATCAATGAGCAGTTCTTC,CASIPGLGINEQFF
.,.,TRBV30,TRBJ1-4,TGTGCCTGGACGGGGGGAACTAATGAAAAACTGTTTTTT,CAWTGGTNEKLFF
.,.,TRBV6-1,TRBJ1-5,TGTGCCAGCAGTGAAGTAAGATCCGGTCAGCCCCAGCATTTT,CASSEVRSGQPQHF